The present T cell receptor beta chain was sequenced within a study of monozygotic twins with cystic fibrosis. Overall study: Three micrograms of fragmented DNA underwent roughly 15 PCR cycles for library preparation.

Remarks on this clone: What it recognizes is unknown.

Data came from immunoSEQ multiplex PCR; TCRdb stores just in-frame clones and leaves some out. In the table there are some 33,000 clones, approximately 90% of which are singletons. This CDR3 has 14 amino acids. The germline V gene encodes CDR1 SGHNT and CDR2 YYREEE (reference sequence). Between the trimmed V and J ends, which lost 0 bases and 4 bases, there was a span of 11 bases. Study observations and caveats: Age, concordance and disease severity did not associate with shared CDR3 numbers. Unrelated CF individuals shared fewer identical clonotypes than monozygotic CF twins. J usage was most co-twin-similar in 8 of 16 pairs, V in 13.

The chain recombines TRBV5-4 with TRBJ2-7; the D gene could be TRBD1 or TRBD2 (6 bases each). The source is a boy aged 2 to 9 with cystic fibrosis. Source material: blood. The CDR3 reads CASSLEGGPYEQYF. As DNA, the CDR3 is TGTGCCAGCAGCTTGGAAGGGGGGCCTTACGAGCAGTACTTC.